The 25 T cell receptor beta chains given below trace back to one sample, sequenced in a study of T-cell reconstitution after alpha-beta-depleted transplantation in children (dated by TCRdb to about 2016). The method was PCR. Sequencing used an Illumina HiSeq 2500. TCR libraries were prepared with molecular barcoding, using unique molecular identifiers to normalize TCRbeta repertoire quantification. TCRdb took the public reads, trimmed them with fastp at Q25, ran MiXCR for clone calling and kept in-frame beta chains. Each record represents a unique CDR3 protein, reported with the most common genes and DNA among its rows. The table for this sample lists fewer than 550,000 distinct CDR3 sequences; about 11% of them were counted only once. Roughly 6% of the sample lies in the top ten. The material was PBMCs from the stem cell graft donor, obtained from the stem cell graft. These receptors were collected from a human donor who donated a stem cell graft to a child with acute myeloid leukemia.

The rearrangement uses TRBV25-1 and TRBJ2-1, with D unresolved. Germline lookup yields CDR1 MGHDK and CDR2 SYGVNS. Trimming removed 3 bases at V and 5 bases at J, with 14 bases between. CDR3 length equals 15 residues. The CDR3 region has the DNA TGTGCCAGCAGTGATAGGGCCTTCGGTGACAATGAGCAGTTCTTC. Its translation is CASSDRAFGDNEQFF.

This clonotype has more than one count but fewer than ten. This chain joins TRBV7-2 and TRBJ2-1; D unclear. Germline CDR1 reads SGHTA; CDR2 reads FQGNSA. V lost 4 bases to trimming and J lost 4 bases, with 2 bases between them. This CDR3 has 11 residues. The CDR3 DNA reads as TGTGCCAGCAGCTGGTACAATGAGCAGTTCTTC. The encoded protein is CASSWYNEQFF.

This clonotype was counted between two and nine times. This rearrangement joins TRBV15 to TRBJ2-7; 11 bases align to TRBD1. Per germline, CDR1 LNHNV and CDR2 YYDKDF (reference sequence). CDR3 length: 14 residues. Germline trimming cut 6 bases from V and 1 base from J; bases unmatched to any gene: 2. CDR3 sequence (DNA): TGTGCCACCAGGGGACAGGGGGATTCCTACGAGCAGTACTTC. Translating it yields CATRGQGDSYEQYF.

The chain uses TRBV15 and TRBJ2-2, with TRBD1 matching over 12 bases. Trimming took 3 bases from V and 2 from J; bases not matched to a gene: 4. CDR3 length: 17 amino acids. Germline loops: CDR1 LNHNV, CDR2 YYDKDF (reference sequence). The CDR3 sequence: CATSSRDRGRNTGELFF. The CDR3 DNA sequence: TGTGCCACCAGCAGCCGGGACAGGGGGCGAAACACCGGGGAGCTGTTTTTT.

This clonotype was seen a handful of times. This chain connects TRBV7-3 to TRBJ2-1; D perhaps matches TRBD2 (6 bases). Germline loops: CDR1 SGHTA, CDR2 FQGTGA. Between the trimmed V and J ends, which lost 8 bases and 6 bases, there was a span of 11 bases. The CDR3 has 12 residues. This CDR3 reads CASSGLANEQFF. CDR3 bases: TGTGCCAGCTCGGGACTCGCCAATGAGCAGTTCTTC.

This clonotype was seen a few times. This chain links TRBV20-1 with TRBJ2-5, with 8 bases matching TRBD1. CDR1 is DFQATT, CDR2 SNEGSKA, per germline (reference sequence). This CDR3 region has 13 residues. Germline trimming cut 6 bases from V and 5 bases from J; bases unmatched to any gene: 8. The CDR3: CSAHDRGQETQYF. Written as DNA, the CDR3 is TGCAGTGCCCACGACAGGGGCCAGGAGACCCAGTACTTC.

This clonotype was observed a handful of times. V gene TRBV5-1 combines with J gene TRBJ2-7, with D perhaps assigned TRBD1 or TRBD2 (6 bases each). V was cut by 4 bases and J by 0 bases, with 11 bases left in between. CDR3 size: 14 residues. Germline assignment: CDR1 SGHRS and CDR2 YFSETQ. CDR3 bases: TGCGCCAGCAGCGGGGGGACACCCTCCTACGAGCAGTACTTC. It specifies CASSGGTPSYEQYF.

This clonotype was detected many times. The J gene is TRBJ2-1, the V gene TRBV29-1; 12 bases agree with TRBD2. The CDR3 consists of 16 residues. Germline-derived CDR1 and CDR2 are SQVTM and ANQGSEA. V was pared by 4 bases and J by 4 bases, with 8 bases of the junction left unmatched. CDR3 amino acids: CSVVTTSGRGYNEQFF. In nucleotides, the CDR3 is TGCAGCGTTGTTACGACTAGCGGGAGAGGGTACAATGAGCAGTTCTTC.

This clonotype was observed many times. The chain links TRBV3-1 to TRBJ2-7; D is possibly TRBD1 (6 bases). This CDR3 is built from 14 residues. Trimming left V 4 bases short and J 1 base short, with 11 bases between. Germline CDR1 LGHDT, CDR2 YNNKEL (reference sequence). CDR3 sequence: CASSPKTGSYEQYF. In DNA, the CDR3 is TGTGCCAGCAGCCCAAAGACAGGATCCTACGAGCAGTACTTC.

This clonotype was recorded at least ten times. This CDR3 reads CATSRAGLAGKNIQYF. For the CDR3, the DNA is TGTGCCACCAGCAGAGCAGGACTAGCGGGCAAAAACATTCAGTACTTC. The chain employs TRBV15 and TRBJ2-4; the match to TRBD2 covers 11 bases. In germline, CDR1 is LNHNV, CDR2 YYDKDF (reference sequence). The CDR3 sequence is 16 residues long. The trim removed 1 base at V and 3 bases at J, leaving 2 bases unmatched.

V is TRBV4-1 and J is TRBJ2-7, with D perhaps matching TRBD1 (5 bases). Germline V CDR1 and CDR2: MGHRA, YSYEKL. The germline V and J ends were trimmed by 1 base and 1 base, with 11 bases remaining between them. The CDR3 contains 15 residues. The CDR3 DNA sequence: TGCGCCAGCAGCCAAGGACCAGGGCCATCCTACGAGCAGTACGTC. It translates to CASSQGPGPSYEQYV.

This clonotype was observed many times. The rearrangement joins TRBV4-3 to TRBJ2-2, with D hard to call. This CDR3 has 14 residues. Germline V gene sequence: CDR1 LGHNA, CDR2 YSLEER. V was trimmed by 7 bases and J by 2 bases, leaving 11 bases between them. The CDR3 spells CASTPTVNTGELFF. The CDR3 DNA reads TGCGCCAGCACCCCGACGGTTAACACCGGGGAGCTGTTTTTT.

The chain uses TRBV20-1 and TRBJ1-5; 7 nucleotides align to TRBD1. Germline CDR1 is DFQATT and CDR2 is SNEGSKA (reference sequence). J was trimmed by 9 bases and V by 4 bases; bases with no gene match: 12. The CDR3 has 14 residues. The CDR3 reads CSAKKGQNPGPQHF. The CDR3 DNA sequence: TGCAGTGCTAAAAAGGGACAGAACCCTGGGCCCCAGCATTTT.

This clonotype was counted a few times. The rearrangement uses TRBV20-1 and TRBJ2-7; D may be TRBD1 or TRBD2 (8 bases each). The CDR3 is 14 amino acids. V shed 6 bases and J shed 7 bases, with 22 bases lying between them. Germline-derived CDR1 and CDR2 are DFQATT and SNEGSKA (reference sequence). This CDR3 reads CSAGGDRSSGEQYV. In DNA form, the CDR3 reads TGCAGTGCCGGGGGGGACAGGTCCTCTGGGGAGCAGTACGTC.

The gene calls are TRBV5-4 and TRBJ2-7; D ambiguous. Germline V lookup: CDR1 SGHNT, CDR2 YYREEE (reference sequence). The CDR3 sequence is 14 residues long. Between the trimmed V and J ends, which lost 1 base and 6 bases, there was a span of 14 bases. CDR3 loop: CASSLLGSSSEQYF. CDR3 bases: TGTGCCAGCAGCTTGTTAGGTTCGAGCAGCGAGCAGTACTTC.

The genes are TRBV20-1 and TRBJ2-1; TRBD1 aligns across 9 bases. V lost 5 bases to trimming and J lost 8 bases; unmatched junction nucleotides: 4. Per germline, CDR1 DFQATT and CDR2 SNEGSKA (reference sequence). The CDR3 contains 12 residues. The CDR3 here is CSARTGADEQFF. CDR3 DNA: TGCAGTGCTCGGACAGGGGCAGATGAGCAGTTCTTC.

A few counts support this clonotype. The genes are TRBV7-3 and TRBJ2-2, with D perhaps TRBD1 or TRBD2 (6 bases each). This CDR3 region has 16 residues. Between the trimmed V and J ends, which lost 1 base and 3 bases, there was a span of 12 bases. Germline V CDR1 and CDR2: SGHTA, FQGTGA. Here the CDR3 DNA reads TGTGCCAGCAGCTTAAAAGGGGGGTGGGACACCGGGGAGCTGTTTTTT. Protein sequence: CASSLKGGWDTGELFF.

This chain links TRBV6-2 or TRBV6-3 with TRBJ2-2; D unresolved. V was shortened by 0 bases and J by 6 bases, with 11 bases between the two germline ends. This CDR3 is 15 amino acids long. Germline values: CDR1 MNHEY, CDR2 SVGEGT. This CDR3 reads CASSYSKFRPGELFF. CDR3 nucleotides: TGTGCCAGCAGTTACTCGAAGTTTCGGCCCGGGGAGCTGTTTTTT.

This clonotype was observed at least ten times. The rearrangement joins TRBV7-6 to TRBJ2-1; 8 bases agree with TRBD2. This CDR3 is built from 15 residues. The germline CDR1 and CDR2 sequences are SGHVS and FNYEAQ. The V segment lost 1 base and the J segment 5 bases; nucleotides outside the gene matches: 4. CDR3 loop: CASSLEAGENNEQFF. CDR3 sequence (DNA): TGTGCCAGCAGCTTAGAAGCGGGAGAGAACAATGAGCAGTTCTTC.

The sample holds a few counts of this clonotype. This sequence joins TRBV7-9 and TRBJ2-3; D unclear. V lost 6 bases to trimming and J lost 6 bases, with 16 bases between them. The germline V gene encodes CDR1 SEHNR and CDR2 FQNEAQ (reference sequence). The CDR3 length is 14 residues. The CDR3 protein is CASRILGRGDTQYF. Written as DNA, the CDR3 is TGTGCCAGCAGGATCCTCGGTCGTGGGGATACGCAGTATTTT.

The chain employs TRBV12-5 and TRBJ2-2, with 8 bases fitting TRBD2. The V gene's germline CDR1 is LGHNT and CDR2 FRNRAP. CDR3 length: 16 residues. V dropped 6 bases and J dropped 7; count of bases not matched to a gene: 13. For the CDR3, the DNA is TGTGCTAGTGGCCTTGTAGCGGGGAGAGTGATCGGGGAGCTGTTTTTT. This sequence encodes CASGLVAGRVIGELFF.

This clonotype was counted a few times. This chain links TRBV9 with TRBJ2-1, with D hard to call. The CDR3 is 11 amino acids. CDR1 is SGDLS and CDR2 is YYNGEE in the germline V gene. Trimming removed 6 bases from V and 5 bases from J, with 6 bases in between. The CDR3 reads CASKRDNEQFF. In DNA, the CDR3 is TGTGCCAGCAAGCGCGACAATGAGCAGTTCTTC.

The chain carries TRBV20-1 and TRBJ2-3, with 12 bases aligning to TRBD2. The CDR3 contains 17 residues. CDR1 and CDR2 (germline): DFQATT, SNEGSKA (reference sequence). Trimming cost V 4 bases and J 7 bases; bases outside gene matches: 15. CDR3 bases: TGCAGTGCTAAAGACCTTGGACTAGCGGGATATCCTAATACGCAGTATTTT. It yields the protein CSAKDLGLAGYPNTQYF.

J is TRBJ2-7 and V is TRBV6-1, with D maybe TRBD2 (6 bases). Germline V CDR1 and CDR2: MNHNS, SASEGT. This CDR3 comprises 13 residues. Trimming cost V 11 bases and J 2 bases, with 16 bases left between them. The CDR3 loop reads CAGSDGSPYEQYF. CDR3 coding DNA: TGTGCCGGGTCCGACGGGAGCCCCTACGAGCAGTACTTC.

This clonotype is medium-sized. This chain joins TRBV6-5 and TRBJ2-7, with 10 bases that match TRBD1. The germline gives CDR1 MNHEY, CDR2 SVGAGI. The CDR3 loop spans 14 amino acids. The trim removed 7 bases at V and 4 bases at J, leaving 7 bases unmatched. CDR3 DNA sequence: TGTGCCAGCAACCGGGACAGGGGACGGTACGAGCAGTACGTC. Residues: CASNRDRGRYEQYV.